These 26 T cell receptor beta chains were all obtained from the same sample, sequenced in a study of human T cells and chemical hapten exposure. TCRdb fed the RACE reads into MiXCR, producing one record per CDR3 protein. The data show roughly 75,000 distinct CDR3 sequences, with about 8.6% seen just once and about 1.7% held by the top ten. Time point meaning: healthy volunteer bleed at 6 weeks. Total RNA came from unfractionated whole blood. Sequenced material: whole blood. The source of these receptors is a female donor in good health. Some clones in this sample may be carry-over from other donors' samples.

The chain joins TRBV12-3 or TRBV12-4 to TRBJ1-5; D possibly corresponds to TRBD1 (5 bases). Between the trimmed V and J ends, which lost 6 bases and 0 bases, there was a span of 12 bases. This CDR3 has 15 residues. CDR3 region: CASSRGRYSNQPQHF. DNA for the CDR3: TGTGCCAGCAGCCGGGGACGGTATAGCAATCAGCCCCAGCATTTT.

This clonotype showed up just a few times. The chain carries TRBV6-2 or TRBV6-3 and TRBJ2-2; TRBD2 agrees at 7 bases. The CDR3 runs 13 residues. CDR1 and CDR2 from the germline V gene are MNHEY and SVGEGT. Trimming cost V 11 bases and J 5 bases; bases outside gene matches: 8. The CDR3 DNA reads as TGTGCCGGACGACTAGCCGGAACCGGGGAGCTGTTTTTT. Protein product: CAGRLAGTGELFF.

This clonotype came up a few times. V usage is TRBV3-1 and J usage is TRBJ2-5; TRBD1 is a possible D gene (5 bases). The CDR3 totals 13 residues. Trimming took 8 bases from V and 5 from J, leaving 15 bases between them. Germline V gene lookup returns CDR1 LGHDT and CDR2 YNNKEL (reference sequence). CDR3 DNA: TGTGCCAGCGTGCCAGGGCTAGGCGAGACCCAGTACTTC. Its translation: CASVPGLGETQYF.

The V call is TRBV6-6, the J call TRBJ1-2, with TRBD1 as a possible D gene (6 bases). The germline gives CDR1 MNHNY, CDR2 SVGAGI (reference sequence). The CDR3 covers 19 residues. Trimming pared 4 bases from V and 5 bases from J, leaving 29 bases between. This chain's CDR3 is CASSSRRVPSNLGAYGYTF. CDR3 DNA sequence: TGTGCCAGCAGTTCCCGACGGGTCCCTTCGAACCTGGGGGCTTATGGCTACACCTTC.

The V gene is TRBV5-1, the J gene TRBJ2-3, with a possible D match to TRBD1 (5 bases). There are 15 residues in the CDR3. Per germline, CDR1 SGHRS and CDR2 YFSETQ. Trimming took off 6 bases at V and 0 bases at J, with 14 bases between the two ends. The CDR3 DNA follows: TGCGCCAGCACCCTGGGGCCACAGAGCACAGATACGCAGTATTTT. It translates to CASTLGPQSTDTQYF.

This clonotype was seen a few times. CDR3 bases: TGTGCCAGCTCATCCACTTCCGGCACCTCTGGAAACACCATATATTTT. Protein: CASSSTSGTSGNTIYF. The chain is built from TRBV18 and TRBJ1-3; no clear D. The germline V gene encodes CDR1 KGHSH and CDR2 LQKENI. The CDR3 runs 16 residues. V lost 5 bases to trimming and J lost 0 bases, with 14 bases between them.

This chain links TRBV18 with TRBJ2-2; D perhaps matches TRBD1 (5 bases). The V end lost 4 bases, the J end lost 3 bases, and 15 bases lay between the germline ends. The CDR3 extends over 16 amino acids. From germline, CDR1 is KGHSH and CDR2 LQKENI. The chain's CDR3 is CASSHSDTPDTGELFF. Here the CDR3 DNA reads TGTGCCAGCTCACACTCGGACACCCCGGACACCGGGGAGCTGTTTTTT.

In this sample, this clonotype turned up a few times. This chain joins TRBV6-2 or TRBV6-3 and TRBJ2-3; a weak D match, TRBD1 (5 bases). The CDR3 loop spans 16 amino acids. CDR1 MNHEY and CDR2 SVGEGT come from the germline V gene. V was cut by 6 bases and J by 0 bases, with 16 bases left in between. The CDR3 DNA sequence: TGTGCCAGCAGCAAGGGGTCCTTCGCTAGCACAGATACGCAGTATTTT. As protein: CASSKGSFASTDTQYF.

This rearrangement joins TRBV7-8 to TRBJ1-4, with TRBD1 matching 9 bases. The trim removed 5 bases at V and 5 bases at J, leaving 9 bases unmatched. CDR1 SGHVS and CDR2 FQNEAQ come from the germline V gene. This CDR3 comprises 16 residues. CDR3 protein: CASSRTGTGPNEKLFF. For the CDR3, the DNA is TGTGCCAGCAGCAGAACCGGGACAGGGCCAAATGAAAAACTGTTTTTT.

This clonotype has just a few counts. This chain uses TRBV29-1 with TRBJ2-1; 13 bases agree with TRBD2. There are 15 residues in the CDR3. Germline CDR1 and CDR2: SQVTM and ANQGSEA. Trimming took 4 bases from V and 9 from J; bases not matched to a gene: 9. CDR3 sequence reads: CSVGGTSGDVGEQFF. Here the CDR3 DNA reads TGCAGCGTTGGCGGGACTAGCGGGGATGTAGGTGAGCAGTTCTTC.

The chain has TRBV6-4 and TRBJ2-3; D gene ambiguous. The CDR3 has 15 residues. The germline gives CDR1 MRHNA, CDR2 SNTAGT. Between the trimmed V and J ends, which lost 3 bases and 1 base, there was a span of 11 bases. The CDR3 region is CASSDKGTCTDTQYF. Written as DNA, the CDR3 is TGTGCCAGCAGTGATAAGGGCACTTGCACAGATACGCAGTATTTT.

This clonotype appeared a few times. V gene TRBV12-3 or TRBV12-4 combines with J gene TRBJ2-1, with 7 bases matching TRBD1. The junction had 6 bases not matched to a gene; V was cut back by 2 bases and J by 8 bases. This CDR3 has 14 amino acids. The CDR3 DNA reads as TGTGCCAGCAGTTTACTCCTGGGACAGTATGAGCAGTTCTTC. This codes for CASSLLLGQYEQFF.

V gene TRBV29-1 combines with J gene TRBJ1-1, with unresolved D. V lost 5 bases, J lost 1 base, and 8 bases lay in between. Germline CDR1 and CDR2: SQVTM and ANQGSEA. There are 12 residues in the CDR3. CDR3 in DNA: TGCAGCGTTAATACAGCGAACACTGAAGCTTTCTTT. This gives the protein CSVNTANTEAFF.

This clonotype was observed at least ten times. In DNA form, the CDR3 reads TGTGCCAGCAGCCAAGATTTTTTAGAGCGGGGGCCCTACAATGAGCAGTTCTTC. This sequence encodes CASSQDFLERGPYNEQFF. The gene calls are TRBV4-2 and TRBJ2-1, with 8 bases identical to TRBD2. CDR1 is LGHNA, CDR2 YNFKEQ, per germline. The CDR3 runs 18 residues. The ends lost 0 bases at V and 2 bases at J; junction bases unmatched: 9.

This clonotype came up many times. V gene TRBV6-2 or TRBV6-3 combines with J gene TRBJ2-1; TRBD1 aligns across 9 bases. The germline V gene encodes CDR1 MNHEY and CDR2 SVGEGT. Unmatched junction bases numbered 11, after V lost 3 bases and J lost 11 bases. The CDR3 sequence is 15 residues long. CDR3 sequence reads: CASSYQDRGSEKQFF. Here the CDR3 DNA reads TGTGCCAGCAGTTATCAGGACAGGGGTTCTGAGAAGCAGTTCTTC.

In its sample, this clonotype was seen a few times. The chain employs TRBV7-8 and TRBJ1-2; weak D call: TRBD1 (5 bases). This CDR3 is 16 amino acids long. V lost 5 bases to trimming and J lost 0 bases, with 16 bases between them. Germline V gene lookup returns CDR1 SGHVS and CDR2 FQNEAQ. DNA for the CDR3: TGTGCCAGCAGCACGCTTGGGGGAGGTGCTAACTATGGCTACACCTTC. This codes for CASSTLGGGANYGYTF. The whole variable domain, filled in from reference TRBV7-8 and TRBJ1-2, reads GAGVSQSPRYKVAKRGQDVALRCDPISGHVSLFWYQQALGQGPEFLTYFQNEAQLDKSGLPSDRFFAERPEGSVSTLKIQRTQQEDSAVYLCASSTLGGGANYGYTFGSGTRLTVV.

Details on this clonotype: The germline gene is not matched at one end of the junction; a read error may be the cause. The chain uses TRBV7-9 and TRBJ1-6, with a tentative D call TRBD1 (5 bases). The CDR3 has 16 residues. CDR1 and CDR2 from the germline V gene are SEHNR and FQNEAQ (reference sequence). The CDR3, as DNA: TGTGCCAGCAGCCTGGAGGGGAACGCCTATAATTCACCCCTCAACTTT. This gives the protein CASSLEGNAYNSPLNF. Filled out from reference TRBV7-9 and TRBJ1-6, the complete variable domain reads DTGVSQNPRHKITKRGQNVTFRCDPISEHNRLYWYRQTLGQGPEFLTYFQNEAQLEKSRLLSDRFSAERPKGSFSTLEIQRTEQGDSAMYLCASSLEGNAYNSPLNFGNGTRLTVT.

This rearrangement joins TRBV5-1 to TRBJ2-1; 10 bases fit TRBD1. The V segment lost 4 bases and the J segment 6 bases; nucleotides outside the gene matches: 13. Germline values: CDR1 SGHRS, CDR2 YFSETQ. The CDR3 runs to 17 residues. In DNA form, the CDR3 reads TGCGCCAGCAGCACCGGACAGGGGGTTAGTACCGGCAATGAGCAGTTCTTC. Translation gives CASSTGQGVSTGNEQFF.

This clonotype occurred a few times. CDR3 protein: CASSRGQGGFEAFF. In DNA form, the CDR3 reads TGCGCCAGCAGCAGGGGACAGGGAGGATTTGAAGCTTTCTTT. The rearrangement joins TRBV5-1 to TRBJ1-1, with 9 positions matching TRBD1. Germline V gives CDR1 SGHRS, CDR2 YFSETQ. J gave up 7 bases and V 4 bases, and 8 bases lay outside the gene matches. The CDR3 covers 14 residues. Full variable domain (missing parts from reference TRBV5-1 and TRBJ1-1): KAGVTQTPRYLIKTRGQQVTLSCSPISGHRSVSWYQQTPGQGLQFLFEYFSETQRNKGNFPGRFSGRQFSNSRSEMNVSTLELGDSALYLCASSRGQGGFEAFFGQGTRLTVV.

The chain has TRBV7-2 and TRBJ2-3; D gene uncertain. Germline CDR1 is SGHTA and CDR2 is FQGNSA. V lost 1 base, J lost 2 bases, and 13 bases lay in between. The CDR3 is 16 residues long. The CDR3 reads CASSLGPRPFTDTQYF. For the CDR3, the DNA is TGTGCCAGCAGCTTAGGTCCCAGACCTTTCACAGATACGCAGTATTTT.

This clonotype was observed a few times. The rearrangement uses TRBV6-5 and TRBJ2-3; TRBD2 is a possible D gene (7 bases). The CDR3 runs 16 residues. With 7 bases removed from V and 1 base from J, the gap between germline ends came to 18 bases. Germline loops: CDR1 MNHEY, CDR2 SVGAGI. The CDR3 DNA reads TGTGCCAGCAACCCCCGGTGGGGGGGCCGCACAGATACGCAGTATTTT. Translation gives CASNPRWGGRTDTQYF.

This clonotype was seen repeatedly, ten times or more. This chain joins TRBV5-1 and TRBJ2-1; 8 nucleotides line up with TRBD2. Germline CDR1 reads SGHRS; CDR2 reads YFSETQ. V lost 0 bases and J lost 8; bases outside the gene matches: 7. The length of the CDR3 is 15 residues. The CDR3 reads CASSLVPGLADEQFF. The CDR3 DNA sequence: TGCGCCAGCAGCTTGGTCCCCGGACTAGCTGATGAGCAGTTCTTC.

In its sample, this clonotype was seen a few times. The chain uses TRBV6-5 and TRBJ1-1; 7 bases map to TRBD1. Looked up from germline, CDR1 is MNHEY and CDR2 is SVGAGI. Trimming removed 8 bases from V and 0 bases from J; junction bases left unmatched: 3. The CDR3 covers 13 residues. CDR3 loop: CASLRGMNTEAFF. CDR3 in DNA: TGTGCCAGCCTCAGGGGGATGAACACTGAAGCTTTCTTT.

This clonotype was seen at least ten times. The V call is TRBV7-9, the J call TRBJ2-7; D is unclear. Germline CDR1 is SEHNR and CDR2 is FQNEAQ (reference sequence). V gave up 4 bases and J gave up 2 bases, with 12 bases separating them. The length of the CDR3 is 14 residues. The CDR3 reads CASSSFLSTYEQYF. CDR3 sequence (DNA): TGTGCCAGCAGCTCTTTTTTGTCTACCTACGAGCAGTACTTC.

The table lists this clonotype with a few counts. The chain couples TRBV7-9 to TRBJ2-6; the D gene is possibly TRBD1 (6 bases). The V gene lost 5 bases and the J gene lost 1 base, with 24 bases spanning the gap. Germline V CDR1 and CDR2: SEHNR, FQNEAQ (reference sequence). CDR3 length: 20 residues. Here the CDR3 reads CASSELRQATRPSGANVLTF. The DNA of the CDR3 is TGTGCCAGCAGCGAATTAAGACAGGCTACCCGACCGTCTGGGGCCAACGTCCTGACTTTC. The full variable domain, with the rest looked up from reference TRBV7-9 and TRBJ2-6, is DTGVSQNPRHKITKRGQNVTFRCDPISEHNRLYWYRQTLGQGPEFLTYFQNEAQLEKSRLLSDRFSAERPKGSFSTLEIQRTEQGDSAMYLCASSELRQATRPSGANVLTFGAGSRLTVL.

Concerning this clonotype itself: One base away lies a much larger clone, so this may be a sequencing read error. This chain connects TRBV28 to TRBJ1-6; perhaps TRBD1 as D (5 bases). The CDR3 has 15 amino acids. CDR1 is MDHEN, CDR2 SYDVKM, per germline. The CDR3 nucleotides read TGTACCAGCAGGCCGACAGTCTCCTATAATTCACCCCTCCACTTT. It is translated as CTSRPTVSYNSPLHF.